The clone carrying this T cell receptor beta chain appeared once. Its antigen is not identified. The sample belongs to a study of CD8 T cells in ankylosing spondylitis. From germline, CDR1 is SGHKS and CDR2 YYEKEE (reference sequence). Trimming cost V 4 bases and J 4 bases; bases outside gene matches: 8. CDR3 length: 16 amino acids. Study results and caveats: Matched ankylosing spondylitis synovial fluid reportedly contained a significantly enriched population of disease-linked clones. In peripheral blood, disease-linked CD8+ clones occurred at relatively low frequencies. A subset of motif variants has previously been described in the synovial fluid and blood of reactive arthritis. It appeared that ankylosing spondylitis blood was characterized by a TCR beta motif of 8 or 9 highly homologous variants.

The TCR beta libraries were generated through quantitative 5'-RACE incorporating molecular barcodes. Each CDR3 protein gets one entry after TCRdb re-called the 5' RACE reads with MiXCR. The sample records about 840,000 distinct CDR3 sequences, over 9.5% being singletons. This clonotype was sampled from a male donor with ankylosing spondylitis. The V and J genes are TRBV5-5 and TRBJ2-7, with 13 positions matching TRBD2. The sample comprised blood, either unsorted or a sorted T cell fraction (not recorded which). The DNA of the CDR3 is TGTGCCAGCAGCGTTATGAGGACTAGCGGGAGTTACGAGCAGTACTTC. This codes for CASSVMRTSGSYEQYF.